Each of the 3 T cell receptor beta chains below was sequenced from the same sample in a study of T-cell reconstitution after alpha-beta-depleted transplantation in children. Unique molecular identifiers were incorporated into the prepared TCRbeta library. TCRdb re-analysed the PCR reads in MiXCR, keeping a single row per CDR3 protein. Of nearly 400,000 distinct CDR3 sequences detected, around 20% appear once; the ten largest clones hold around 4%. This material consisted of PBMCs from the stem cell graft donor, taken from the stem cell graft. The receptors stem from a human donor who donated a stem cell graft to a child with acute myeloid leukemia.

The V call is TRBV12-3 or TRBV12-4, the J call TRBJ2-3; D is ambiguous. The CDR3 runs 12 residues. V dropped 4 bases and J dropped 6 bases, with 8 bases sitting between them. CDR3 region: CASSSGSDTQYF. The CDR3 DNA is TGTGCCAGCAGTTCGGGTTCCGATACGCAGTATTTT.

A few counts support this clonotype. The chain employs TRBV4-1 and TRBJ2-1; a weak D match, TRBD2 (6 bases). Trimming cost V 1 base and J 10 bases, with 14 bases left between them. Germline CDR1 reads MGHRA; CDR2 reads YSYEKL. The length of the CDR3 is 14 residues. CDR3 nucleotides: TGCGCCAGCAGCCAAGGCCAACGCCTAGCGGAGCAGTTCTTC. Protein product: CASSQGQRLAEQFF.

The V gene is TRBV4-3, the J gene TRBJ2-2; D possibly corresponds to TRBD2 (6 bases). The CDR3 loop spans 17 amino acids. Germline loops: CDR1 LGHNA, CDR2 YSLEER. V lost 0 bases and J 1 base, leaving 12 bases between the germline ends. The CDR3 protein is CASSQDLATGNTGELFF. Written as DNA, the CDR3 is TGCGCCAGCAGCCAAGATCTAGCGACGGGGAACACCGGGGAGCTGTTTTTT.